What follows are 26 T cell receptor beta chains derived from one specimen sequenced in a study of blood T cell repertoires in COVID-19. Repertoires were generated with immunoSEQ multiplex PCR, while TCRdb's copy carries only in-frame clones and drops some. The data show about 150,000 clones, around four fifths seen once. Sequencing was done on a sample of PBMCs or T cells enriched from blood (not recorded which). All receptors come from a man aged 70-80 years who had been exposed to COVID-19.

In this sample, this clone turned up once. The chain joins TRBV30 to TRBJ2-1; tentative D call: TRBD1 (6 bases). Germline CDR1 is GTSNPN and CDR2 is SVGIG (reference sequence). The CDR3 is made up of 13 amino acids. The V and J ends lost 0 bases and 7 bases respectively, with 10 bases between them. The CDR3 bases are TGTGCCTGGAGTGTCCCAGGGGTTAATGAGCAGTTCTTC. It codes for CAWSVPGVNEQFF.

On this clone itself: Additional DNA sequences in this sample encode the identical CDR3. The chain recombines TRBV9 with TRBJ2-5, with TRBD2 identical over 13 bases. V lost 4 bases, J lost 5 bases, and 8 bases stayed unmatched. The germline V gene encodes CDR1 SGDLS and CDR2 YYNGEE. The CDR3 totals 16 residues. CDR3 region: CASSSHGLAGVETQYF. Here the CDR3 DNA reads TGTGCCAGCAGCTCCCACGGACTAGCGGGAGTCGAGACCCAGTACTTC.

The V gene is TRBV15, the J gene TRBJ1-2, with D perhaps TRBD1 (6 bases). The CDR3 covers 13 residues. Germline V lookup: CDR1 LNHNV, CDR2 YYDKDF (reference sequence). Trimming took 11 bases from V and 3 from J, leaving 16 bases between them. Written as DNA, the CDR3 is TGTGCCCCGATGGGGGGGGCGGACTATGGCTACACCTTC. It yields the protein CAPMGGADYGYTF.

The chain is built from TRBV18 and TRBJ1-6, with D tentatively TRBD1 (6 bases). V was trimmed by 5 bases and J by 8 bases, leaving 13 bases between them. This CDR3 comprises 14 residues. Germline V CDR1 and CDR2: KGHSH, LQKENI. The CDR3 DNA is TGTGCCAGCTCAGAGCGGGACAATTATTCACCCCTCCACTTT. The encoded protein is CASSERDNYSPLHF.

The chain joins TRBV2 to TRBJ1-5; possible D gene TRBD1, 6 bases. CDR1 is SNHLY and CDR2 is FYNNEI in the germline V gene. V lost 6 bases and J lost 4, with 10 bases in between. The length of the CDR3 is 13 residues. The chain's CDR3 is CASRKDRNQPQHF. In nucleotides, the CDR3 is TGTGCCAGCAGGAAGGACAGAAATCAGCCCCAGCATTTT.

The CDR3 region is CASSFVSSGPYNEQFF. The CDR3 DNA is TGTGCCAGCAGTTTCGTCTCTAGCGGGCCTTACAATGAGCAGTTCTTC. The chain couples TRBV28 to TRBJ2-1; 8 bases agree with TRBD2. V gave up 3 bases and J gave up 4 bases; unmatched junction bases: 8. Germline-derived CDR1 and CDR2 are MDHEN and SYDVKM. CDR3 size: 16 residues.

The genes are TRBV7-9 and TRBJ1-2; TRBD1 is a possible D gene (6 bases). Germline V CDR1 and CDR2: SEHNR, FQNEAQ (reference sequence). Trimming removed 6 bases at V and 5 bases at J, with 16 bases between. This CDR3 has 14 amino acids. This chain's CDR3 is CASRPQGLLYGYTF. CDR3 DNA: TGTGCCAGCAGGCCACAGGGCCTCCTTTATGGCTACACCTTC. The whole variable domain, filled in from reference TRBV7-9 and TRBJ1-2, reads DTGVSQNPRHKITKRGQNVTFRCDPISEHNRLYWYRQTLGQGPEFLTYFQNEAQLEKSRLLSDRFSAERPKGSFSTLEIQRTEQGDSAMYLCASRPQGLLYGYTFGSGTRLTVV.

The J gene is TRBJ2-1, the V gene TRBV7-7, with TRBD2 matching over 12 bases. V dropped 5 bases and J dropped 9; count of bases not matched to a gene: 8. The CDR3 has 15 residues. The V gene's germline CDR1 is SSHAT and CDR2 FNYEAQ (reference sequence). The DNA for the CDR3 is TGTGCCAGCAGCCAGGCTAGCGGGGGGGCCGGTGAGCAGTTCTTC. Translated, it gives CASSQASGGAGEQFF.

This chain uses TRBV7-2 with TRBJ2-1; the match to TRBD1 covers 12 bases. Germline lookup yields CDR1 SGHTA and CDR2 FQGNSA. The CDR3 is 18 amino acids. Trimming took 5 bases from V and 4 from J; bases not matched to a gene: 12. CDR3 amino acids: CASSNTGTGGVGYNEQFF. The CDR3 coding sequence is TGTGCCAGCAGCAATACCGGGACAGGGGGCGTCGGTTACAATGAGCAGTTCTTC.

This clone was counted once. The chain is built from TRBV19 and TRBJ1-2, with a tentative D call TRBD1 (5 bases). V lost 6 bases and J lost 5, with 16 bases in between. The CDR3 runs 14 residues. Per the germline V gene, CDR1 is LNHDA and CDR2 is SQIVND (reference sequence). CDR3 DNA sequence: TGTGCCAGTAGAGTTTCCAGGGCGATTTATGGCTACACCTTC. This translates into CASRVSRAIYGYTF.

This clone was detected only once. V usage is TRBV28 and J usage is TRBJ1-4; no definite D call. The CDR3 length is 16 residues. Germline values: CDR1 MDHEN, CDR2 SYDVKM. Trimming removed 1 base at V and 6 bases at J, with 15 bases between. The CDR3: CASSLFLVREDEKLFF. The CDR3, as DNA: TGTGCCAGCAGTTTATTCCTCGTTAGGGAGGATGAAAAACTGTTTTTT.

The CDR3 is CASSPGTGGNEKLFF. As DNA, the CDR3 is TGTGCCAGCAGTCCCGGGACAGGTGGAAATGAAAAACTGTTTTTT. This chain joins TRBV28 and TRBJ1-4, with 8 bases that match TRBD1. Trimming took 5 bases from V and 5 from J; bases not matched to a gene: 7. This CDR3 contains 15 residues. Germline loops: CDR1 MDHEN, CDR2 SYDVKM.

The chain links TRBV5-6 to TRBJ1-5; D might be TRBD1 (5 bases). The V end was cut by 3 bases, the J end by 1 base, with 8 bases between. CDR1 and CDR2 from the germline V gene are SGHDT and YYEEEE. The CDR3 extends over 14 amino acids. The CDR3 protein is CASSSRQSNQPQHF. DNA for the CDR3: TGTGCCAGCAGCTCCCGACAGAGCAATCAGCCCCAGCATTTT.

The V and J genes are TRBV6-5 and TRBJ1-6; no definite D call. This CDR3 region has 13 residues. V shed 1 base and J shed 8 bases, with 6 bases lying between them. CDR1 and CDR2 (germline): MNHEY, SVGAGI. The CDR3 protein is CASSYWRDSPLHF. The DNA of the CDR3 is TGTGCCAGCAGTTACTGGAGGGATTCACCCCTCCACTTT.

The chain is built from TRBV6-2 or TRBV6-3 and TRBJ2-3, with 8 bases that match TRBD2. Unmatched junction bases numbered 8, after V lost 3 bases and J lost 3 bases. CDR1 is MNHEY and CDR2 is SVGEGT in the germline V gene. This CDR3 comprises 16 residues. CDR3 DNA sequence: TGTGCCAGCAGTTATTGGCTAGCGGGTTCGACAGATACGCAGTATTTT. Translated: CASSYWLAGSTDTQYF.

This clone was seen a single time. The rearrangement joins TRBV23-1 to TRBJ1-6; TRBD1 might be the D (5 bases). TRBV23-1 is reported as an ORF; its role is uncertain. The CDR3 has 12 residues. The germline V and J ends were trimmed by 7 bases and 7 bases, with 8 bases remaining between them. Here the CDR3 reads CASTGLNSPLHF. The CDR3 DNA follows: TGCGCCAGCACAGGGTTGAATTCACCCCTCCACTTT.

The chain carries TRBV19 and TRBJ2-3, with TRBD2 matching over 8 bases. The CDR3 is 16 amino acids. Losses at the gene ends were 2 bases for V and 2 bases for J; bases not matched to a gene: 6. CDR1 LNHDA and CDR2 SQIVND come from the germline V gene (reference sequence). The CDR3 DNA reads TGTGCCAGTAGTATATGGCGGGGGGCAACCACAGATACGCAGTATTTT. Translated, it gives CASSIWRGATTDTQYF.

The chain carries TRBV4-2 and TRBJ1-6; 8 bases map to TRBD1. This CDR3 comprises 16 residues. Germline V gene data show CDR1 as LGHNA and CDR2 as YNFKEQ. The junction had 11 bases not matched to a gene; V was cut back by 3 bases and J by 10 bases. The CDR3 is CASSQPTGGGGSPLHF. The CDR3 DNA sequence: TGTGCCAGCAGCCAGCCAACAGGGGGTGGCGGGTCACCCCTCCACTTT.

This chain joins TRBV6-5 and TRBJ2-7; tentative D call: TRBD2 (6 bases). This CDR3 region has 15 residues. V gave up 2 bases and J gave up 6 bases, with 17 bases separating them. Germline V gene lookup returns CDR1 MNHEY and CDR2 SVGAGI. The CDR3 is CASSYGGTLVREQYF. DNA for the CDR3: TGTGCCAGCAGTTACGGAGGGACCTTGGTCCGCGAGCAGTACTTC.

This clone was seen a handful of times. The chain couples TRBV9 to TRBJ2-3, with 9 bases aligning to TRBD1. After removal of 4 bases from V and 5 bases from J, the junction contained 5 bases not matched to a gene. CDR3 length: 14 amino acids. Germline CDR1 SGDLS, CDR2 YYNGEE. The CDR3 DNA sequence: TGTGCCAGCAGCTGGACAGGGGATGAAGATACGCAGTATTTT. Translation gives CASSWTGDEDTQYF.

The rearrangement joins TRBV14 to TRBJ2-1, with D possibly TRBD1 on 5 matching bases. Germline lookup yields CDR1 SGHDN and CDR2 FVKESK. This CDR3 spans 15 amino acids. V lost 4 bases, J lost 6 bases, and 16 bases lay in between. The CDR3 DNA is TGTGCCAGCAGCCCCGAAGGGGAAGTCTTCAATGAGCAGTTCTTC. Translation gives CASSPEGEVFNEQFF.

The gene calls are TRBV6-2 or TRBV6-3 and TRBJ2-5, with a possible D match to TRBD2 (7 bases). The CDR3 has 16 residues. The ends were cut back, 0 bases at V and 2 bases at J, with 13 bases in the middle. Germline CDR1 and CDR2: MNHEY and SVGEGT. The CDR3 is CASSYSRGGGQETQYF. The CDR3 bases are TGTGCCAGCAGTTACTCCCGGGGAGGGGGGCAAGAGACCCAGTACTTC.

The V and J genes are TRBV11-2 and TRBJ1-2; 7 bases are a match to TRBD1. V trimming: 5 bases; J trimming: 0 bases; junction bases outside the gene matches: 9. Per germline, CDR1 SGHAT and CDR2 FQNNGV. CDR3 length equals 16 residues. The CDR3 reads CASSPEATGANYGYTF. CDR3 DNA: TGTGCCAGCAGCCCCGAAGCAACAGGGGCTAACTATGGCTACACCTTC.

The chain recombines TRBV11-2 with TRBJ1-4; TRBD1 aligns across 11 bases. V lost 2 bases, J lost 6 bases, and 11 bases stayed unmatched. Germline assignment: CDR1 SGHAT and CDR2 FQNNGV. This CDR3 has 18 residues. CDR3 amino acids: CASSLKPPRDRGDEKLFF. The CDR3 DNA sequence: TGTGCCAGCAGCTTAAAGCCCCCCCGGGACAGGGGGGATGAAAAACTGTTTTTT.

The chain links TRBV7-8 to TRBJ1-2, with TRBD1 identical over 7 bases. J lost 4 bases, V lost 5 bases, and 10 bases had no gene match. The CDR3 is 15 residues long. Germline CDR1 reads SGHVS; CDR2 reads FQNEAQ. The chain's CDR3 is CASSPYGGQLYGYTF. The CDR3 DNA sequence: TGTGCCAGCAGCCCCTACGGGGGACAGCTCTATGGCTACACCTTC.

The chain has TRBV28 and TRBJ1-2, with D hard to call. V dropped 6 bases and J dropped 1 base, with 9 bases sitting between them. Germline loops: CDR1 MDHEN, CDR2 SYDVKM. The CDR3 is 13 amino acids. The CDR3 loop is CASSPPYNYGYTF. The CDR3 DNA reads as TGTGCCAGCAGCCCTCCGTATAACTATGGCTACACCTTC.